The rows below give T cell receptor beta chains drawn from one sample of a study of cytomegalovirus exposure and HLA in healthy donors. Clones were read by immunoSEQ multiplex PCR, and TCRdb kept only the in-frame ones, dropping some. This repertoire shows 90,000 to 120,000 clones, 81% found once; its top ten account for approximately 2.4%. Sequencing used PBMCs. These receptors came from a man between 25 and 39 years old in good health and CMV-seronegative. Both conserved end residues are part of each CDR3. Where a row states a size, it is once, few, many or the class of an expanded clone; other rows omit it.

clone_size,v_call,j_call,cdr3_aa
NA,TRBV19,TRBJ2-7,CASSPEGSSYEQYF
NA,TRBV7-8,TRBJ1-1,CASSFPGTGNTEAFF
NA,TRBV29-1,TRBJ2-1,CSVVGAGSSYNEQFF
once,TRBV2,TRBJ2-1,CASSDTTGGSYNEQFF
once,TRBV6-1,TRBJ2-2,CASRRDRTTGELFF
few,TRBV5-6,TRBJ2-1,CASRAGRNEQFF
NA,TRBV27,TRBJ1-1,CASSLTGGPSAFF
NA,TRBV27,TRBJ2-7,CASSLQSGYEQYF
NA,TRBV5-4,TRBJ1-2,CASSSATGTHGYTF
NA,TRBV5-1,TRBJ2-7,CASSSFPGRGTYEQYF
NA,TRBV5-6,TRBJ1-1,CASSLSFQGSEAFF
NA,TRBV7-6,TRBJ1-5,CASSSSTGGVNQPQHF
NA,TRBV19,TRBJ2-7,CASRDSDSDEQYF
NA,TRBV9,TRBJ2-3,CASSVGRREFDTQYF
NA,TRBV2,TRBJ2-2,CASTLTRTGELFF
NA,TRBV7-8,TRBJ1-3,CASSFLGASGNTIYF
NA,TRBV6-1,TRBJ2-7,CASSEITSGSYEQYF
NA,TRBV2,TRBJ2-1,CAVLAGPYNEQFF
NA,TRBV11-3,TRBJ2-7,CASSLTSGNEQYF
NA,TRBV4-1,TRBJ2-3,CASSHTTSGSGSTQYF
NA,TRBV15,TRBJ2-4,CATSGDRGRDIQYF
NA,TRBV19,TRBJ1-1,CASSLTGGGLGTEAFF
NA,TRBV2,TRBJ1-5,CASSESPGQGSGQPQHF
NA,TRBV5-4,TRBJ2-4,CASSTGLAGVGNIQYF
NA,TRBV30,TRBJ1-2,CAWLKPPRDGYTF
NA,TRBV6-1,TRBJ2-1,CASSGREGRYNEQFF
NA,TRBV7-9,TRBJ1-4,CASSSTANEKLFF
NA,TRBV6-6,TRBJ2-2,CASSFSGGELFF
NA,TRBV5-1,TRBJ2-5,CASSLFPGQETQYF
NA,TRBV10-2,TRBJ2-1,CASRGLAGGGEQFF
NA,TRBV7-6,TRBJ2-7,CASSPGTDGGPGDEQYF
NA,TRBV25-1,TRBJ1-1,CASSDRGIRNTEVFF
once,TRBV11-2,TRBJ2-7,CASSLVPGGVYEQYF
NA,TRBV25-1,TRBJ2-4,CASSAKKNIQYF
NA,TRBV5-1,TRBJ1-1,CASSSGTGFREAFF
once,TRBV5-1,TRBJ2-7,CASSSAYEQYF
NA,TRBV30,TRBJ2-1,CAWSVVAGHNEQFF
NA,TRBV19,TRBJ1-2,CARTSGEDGYTF
NA,TRBV2,TRBJ2-4,CASTGELAKNIQYF
NA,TRBV19,TRBJ1-2,CASSIGGVTGYTF
NA,TRBV11-2,TRBJ2-7,CASSLRTSGSYEQYF
NA,TRBV10-3,TRBJ2-7,CAISGGGTGSYEQYF
NA,TRBV18,TRBJ2-7,CASSQGTGNHEQYF
NA,TRBV11-2,TRBJ2-7,CASSLGAGTYEQYF
once,TRBV7-9,TRBJ1-6,CASSLMGGFDSPLHF
NA,TRBV19,TRBJ2-7,CASAGTYEQYF
NA,TRBV7-9,TRBJ1-6,CASSLGGNSPLHF
NA,TRBV7-9,TRBJ2-5,CASSLAEEAGAQYF
NA,TRBV5-6,TRBJ2-7,CASRGGEGEAYEQYF
NA,TRBV6-5,TRBJ2-7,CASSAGTGLHEQYF
NA,TRBV11-2,TRBJ2-2,CASSSVGGRETGELFF
NA,TRBV6-1,TRBJ2-1,CASSEAGLGSAEQFF